This TCR beta chain is from a study of breast tumors, draining lymph nodes, adjacent tissues. The CDR3 loop spans 13 amino acids. V was trimmed by 4 bases and J by 6 bases, leaving 10 bases between them. Germline CDR1 SGHRS, CDR2 YFSETQ. Study-wide findings and caveats: That most tumor T cells come from lymph nodes remained unproven.

This clonotype was counted at least ten times. Its antigen is unidentified. One entry per CDR3 protein results from TCRdb running MiXCR on the multiplex PCR reads. In the table there are about 100,000 distinct CDR3 sequences, around 21% of which are singletons. Breast cancer patients provided tissue from their axillary draining lymph nodes. The chain links TRBV5-1 to TRBJ1-4; D gene unclear. The clonotype was recovered from a female donor with breast cancer. Some clones in this sample may be carry-over from other donors' samples. The sample taken for sequencing was axillary lymph node tissue. CDR3 protein: CASSISGHEKLFF. The CDR3 nucleotides read TGCGCCAGCAGCATCTCGGGCCATGAAAAACTGTTTTTT.